One T cell receptor (beta chain) is described in this entry. Original methodology: The assay estimated nucleated cells by amplifying reference gene primers. Sequenced by immunoSEQ multiplex PCR; TCRdb stores in-frame clones only, minus some. V, J and clone size were drawn from that table, and D and trimming were deduced from the DNA. This table has about 270,000 clones, 75% to 90% appearing once. This CDR3 has 16 amino acids. V was pared by 1 base and J by 1 base, with 2 bases of the junction left unmatched. The germline V gene has CDR1 SQVTM and CDR2 ANQGSEA. This sample stems from a study of blood T cell repertoires in COVID-19. About the study: Nucleic acid was either cDNA or gDNA, and it came from T cells, B-cell-depleted T cells, or PBMCs.

The sequenced sample consisted of peripheral blood. The chain is built from TRBV29-1 and TRBJ2-6; 9 bases fit TRBD1. This receptor was identified in a woman aged 70-85 years with COVID-19, enrolled during active disease. The CDR3 protein is CSVEGDRDSGANVLTF. For the CDR3, the DNA is TGCAGCGTTGAAGGGGACAGGGATTCTGGGGCCAACGTCCTGACTTTC.